This T cell receptor (beta chain) appears in the sequencing data of a study of control samples from healthy donors and cancer patients (dated by TCRdb to about 2020). V is reduced by 4 bases and J by 3 bases, leaving a spacing of 12 bases between them. CDR1 and CDR2 are read off the germline V gene as KGHDR and SFDVKD. Including the terminal cysteine and phenylalanine, the CDR3 comprises 16 residues. The CDR3 DNA has 48 bases and is translated from base 1. For this clone: Its antigen remains undetermined. No quality values exist for individual bases; no much larger clone is one base distant.

The method was the immunoSEQ multiplex PCR assay. TCRdb holds this immuneACCESS table with in-frame rearrangements only. Some clones are missing; in checked studies, unresolved V genes explain under half, and the rest has no known cause. This sample lists 99,000 or so clones; 83% were detected once. In total, the top ten clones hold around 14% of the sample. The sequenced sample consisted of blood. The rearrangement combines TRBV24-1 with TRBJ1-6; the best D guess is TRBD1, with 6 bases matching. This receptor was identified in a woman in her forties or fifties in good health. DNA sequence: TGTGCCACCAGTGACCCAACAGGGATCTATAATTCACCCCTCCACTTT. Its amino acids are CATSDPTGIYNSPLHF.